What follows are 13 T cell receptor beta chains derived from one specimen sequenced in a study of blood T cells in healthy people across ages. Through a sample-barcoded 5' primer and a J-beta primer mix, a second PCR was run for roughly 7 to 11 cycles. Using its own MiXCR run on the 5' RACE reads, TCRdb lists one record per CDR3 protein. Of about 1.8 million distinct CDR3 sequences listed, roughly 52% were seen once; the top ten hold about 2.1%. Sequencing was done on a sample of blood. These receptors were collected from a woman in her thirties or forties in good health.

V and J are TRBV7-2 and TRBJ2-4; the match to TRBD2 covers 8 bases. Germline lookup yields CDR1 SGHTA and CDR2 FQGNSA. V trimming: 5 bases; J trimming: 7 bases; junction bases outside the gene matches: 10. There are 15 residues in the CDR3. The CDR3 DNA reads TGTGCCAGCAGCCCTCACGGCGGGGGGTGGAACATTCAGTACTTC. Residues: CASSPHGGGWNIQYF.

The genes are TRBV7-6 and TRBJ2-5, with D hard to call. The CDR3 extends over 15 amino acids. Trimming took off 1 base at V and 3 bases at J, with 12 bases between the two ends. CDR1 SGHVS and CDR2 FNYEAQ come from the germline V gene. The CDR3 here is CASSLGRVQEETQYF. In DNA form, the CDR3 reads TGTGCCAGCAGCTTAGGTAGAGTGCAAGAAGAGACCCAGTACTTC.

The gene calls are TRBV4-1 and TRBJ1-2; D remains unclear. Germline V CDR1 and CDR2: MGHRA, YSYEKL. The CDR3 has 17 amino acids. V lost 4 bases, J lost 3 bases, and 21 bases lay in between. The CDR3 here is CASSRRPGVREDYGYTF. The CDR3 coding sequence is TGCGCCAGCAGCCGCCGGCCGGGAGTCCGTGAGGACTATGGCTACACCTTC.

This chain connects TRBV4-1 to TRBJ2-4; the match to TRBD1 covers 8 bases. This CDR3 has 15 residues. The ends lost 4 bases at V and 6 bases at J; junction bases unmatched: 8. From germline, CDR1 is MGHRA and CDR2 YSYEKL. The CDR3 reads CASSLFQGAPNIQYF. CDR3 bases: TGCGCCAGCAGCCTTTTCCAGGGGGCGCCAAACATTCAGTACTTC.

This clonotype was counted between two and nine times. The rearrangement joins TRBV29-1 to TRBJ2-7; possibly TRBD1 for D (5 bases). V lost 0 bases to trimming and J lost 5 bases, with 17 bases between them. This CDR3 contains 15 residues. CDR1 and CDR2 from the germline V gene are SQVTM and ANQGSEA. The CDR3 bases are TGCAGCGTTGAAGACTCTGGGCAGGGAACCCACGAGCAGTACTTC. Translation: CSVEDSGQGTHEQYF.

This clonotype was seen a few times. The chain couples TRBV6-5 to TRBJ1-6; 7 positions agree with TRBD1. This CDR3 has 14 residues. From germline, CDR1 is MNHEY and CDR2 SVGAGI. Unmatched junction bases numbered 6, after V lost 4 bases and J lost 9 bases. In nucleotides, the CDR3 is TGTGCCAGCAGTTGGGACAGAGAGGGTTCACCCCTCCACTTT. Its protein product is CASSWDREGSPLHF.

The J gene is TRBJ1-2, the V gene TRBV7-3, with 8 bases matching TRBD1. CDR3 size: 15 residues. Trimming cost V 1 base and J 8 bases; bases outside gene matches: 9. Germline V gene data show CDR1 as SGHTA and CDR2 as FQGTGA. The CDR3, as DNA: TGTGCCAGCAGCTTAAGTGGACAGGGACCCGGCGGCTACACCTTC. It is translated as CASSLSGQGPGGYTF.

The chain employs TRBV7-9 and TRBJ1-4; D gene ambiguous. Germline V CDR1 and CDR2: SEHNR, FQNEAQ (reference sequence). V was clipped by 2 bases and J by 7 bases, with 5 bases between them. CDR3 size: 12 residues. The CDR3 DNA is TGTGCCAGCAGCTTATACCTTGAAAAACTGTTTTTT. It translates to CASSLYLEKLFF.

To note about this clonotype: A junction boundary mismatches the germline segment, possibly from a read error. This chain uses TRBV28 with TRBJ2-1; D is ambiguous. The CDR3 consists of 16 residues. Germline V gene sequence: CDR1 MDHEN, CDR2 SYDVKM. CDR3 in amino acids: CASSSSQTFSHNEQFF. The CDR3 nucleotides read TGTGCCAGCAGTTCGTCACAGACCTTCTCCCACAATGAGCAGTTCTTC.

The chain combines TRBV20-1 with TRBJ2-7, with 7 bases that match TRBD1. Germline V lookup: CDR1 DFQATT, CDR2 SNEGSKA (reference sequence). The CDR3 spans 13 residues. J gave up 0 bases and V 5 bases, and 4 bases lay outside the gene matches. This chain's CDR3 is CSAGDRSSYEQYF. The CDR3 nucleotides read TGCAGTGCTGGGGACAGAAGCTCCTACGAGCAGTACTTC.

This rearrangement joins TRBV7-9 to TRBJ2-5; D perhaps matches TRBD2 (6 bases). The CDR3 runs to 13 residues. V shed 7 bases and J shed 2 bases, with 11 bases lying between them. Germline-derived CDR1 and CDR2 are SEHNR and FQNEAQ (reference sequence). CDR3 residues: CASNRRGQETQYF. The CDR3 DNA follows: TGTGCCAGCAATCGTCGGGGGCAAGAGACCCAGTACTTC.

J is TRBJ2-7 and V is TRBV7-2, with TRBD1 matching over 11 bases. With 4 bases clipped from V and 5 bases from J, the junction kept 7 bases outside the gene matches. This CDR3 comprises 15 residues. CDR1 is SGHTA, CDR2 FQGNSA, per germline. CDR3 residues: CASSWDRGIINEQYF. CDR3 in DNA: TGTGCCAGCAGCTGGGACAGGGGGATAATTAACGAGCAGTACTTC.

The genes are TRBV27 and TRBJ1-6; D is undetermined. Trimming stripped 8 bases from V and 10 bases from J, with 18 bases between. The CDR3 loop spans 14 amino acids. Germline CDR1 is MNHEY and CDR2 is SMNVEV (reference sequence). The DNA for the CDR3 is TGTGCCAGCGGCCAGCTCGGGGTTGGCTCACCCCTCCACTTT. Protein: CASGQLGVGSPLHF.